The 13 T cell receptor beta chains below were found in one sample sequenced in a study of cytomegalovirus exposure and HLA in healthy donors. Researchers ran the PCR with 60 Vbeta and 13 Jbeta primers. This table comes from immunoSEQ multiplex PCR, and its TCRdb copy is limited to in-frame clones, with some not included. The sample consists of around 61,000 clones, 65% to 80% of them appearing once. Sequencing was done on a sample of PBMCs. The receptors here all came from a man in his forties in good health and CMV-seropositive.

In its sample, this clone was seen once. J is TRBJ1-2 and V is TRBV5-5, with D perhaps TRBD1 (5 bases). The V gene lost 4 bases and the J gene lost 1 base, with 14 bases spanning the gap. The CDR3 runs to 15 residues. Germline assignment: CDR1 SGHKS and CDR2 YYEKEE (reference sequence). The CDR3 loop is CASSLNRNVNYGYTF. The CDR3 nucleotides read TGTGCCAGCAGCCTAAACAGGAATGTTAACTATGGCTACACCTTC.

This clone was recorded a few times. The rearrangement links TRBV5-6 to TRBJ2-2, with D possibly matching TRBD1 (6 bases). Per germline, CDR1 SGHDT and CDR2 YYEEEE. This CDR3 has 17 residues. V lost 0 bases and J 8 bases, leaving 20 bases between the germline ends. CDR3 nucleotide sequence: TGTGCCAGCAGCTTGGTTCAGGGGCAGACTTGGTTAGGGGAGCTGTTTTTT. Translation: CASSLVQGQTWLGELFF.

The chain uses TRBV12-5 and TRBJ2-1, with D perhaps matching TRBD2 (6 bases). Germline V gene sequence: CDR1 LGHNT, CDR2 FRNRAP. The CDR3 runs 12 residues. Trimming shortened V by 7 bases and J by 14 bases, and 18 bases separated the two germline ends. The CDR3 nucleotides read TGTGCTAGTGAACGGGACTTGGGGGATGAGTTCTTC. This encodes CASERDLGDEFF.

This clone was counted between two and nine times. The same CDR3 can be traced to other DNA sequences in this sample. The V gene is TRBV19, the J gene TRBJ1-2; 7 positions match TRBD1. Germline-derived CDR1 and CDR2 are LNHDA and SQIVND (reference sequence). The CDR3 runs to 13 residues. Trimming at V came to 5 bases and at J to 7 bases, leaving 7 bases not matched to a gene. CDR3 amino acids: CASSPRQGSGYTF. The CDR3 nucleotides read TGTGCCAGTAGTCCCCGACAGGGCTCTGGCTACACCTTC. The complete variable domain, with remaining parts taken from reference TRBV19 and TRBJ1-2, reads DGGITQSPKYLFRKEGQNVTLSCEQNLNHDAMYWYRQDPGQGLRLIYYSQIVNDFQKGDIAEGYSVSREKKESFPLTVTSAQKNPTAFYLCASSPRQGSGYTFGSGTRLTVV.

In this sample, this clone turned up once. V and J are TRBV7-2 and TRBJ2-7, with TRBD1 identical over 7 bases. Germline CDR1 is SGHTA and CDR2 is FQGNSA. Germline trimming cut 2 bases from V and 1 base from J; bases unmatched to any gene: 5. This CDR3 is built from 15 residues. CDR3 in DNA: TGTGCCAGCAGCTTATTTGGGACAGAATCCTACGAGCAGTACTTC. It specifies CASSLFGTESYEQYF.

The CDR3 nucleotides read TGTGCCAGCAGTACCCGGGACAGCCACTTCTCTGGAAACACCATATATTTT. Its protein is CASSTRDSHFSGNTIYF. The chain is built from TRBV27 and TRBJ1-3, with 7 bases aligning to TRBD1. V lost 5 bases and J lost 0; bases outside the gene matches: 10. In germline, CDR1 is MNHEY, CDR2 SMNVEV (reference sequence). The CDR3 consists of 17 residues.

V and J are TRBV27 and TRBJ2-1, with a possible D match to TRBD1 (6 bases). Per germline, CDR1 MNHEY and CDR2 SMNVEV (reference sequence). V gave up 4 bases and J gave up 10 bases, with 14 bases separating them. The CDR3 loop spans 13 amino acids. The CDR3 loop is CASSSTGYSEQFF. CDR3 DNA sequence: TGTGCCAGCAGTTCAACAGGGTATAGCGAGCAGTTCTTC.

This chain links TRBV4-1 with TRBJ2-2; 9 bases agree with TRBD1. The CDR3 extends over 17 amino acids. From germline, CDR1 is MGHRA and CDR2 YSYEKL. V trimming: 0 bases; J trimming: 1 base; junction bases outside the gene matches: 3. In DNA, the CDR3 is TGCGCCAGCAGCCAAGAAAGGGGACAGGGGAACACCGGGGAGCTGTTTTTT. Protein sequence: CASSQERGQGNTGELFF.

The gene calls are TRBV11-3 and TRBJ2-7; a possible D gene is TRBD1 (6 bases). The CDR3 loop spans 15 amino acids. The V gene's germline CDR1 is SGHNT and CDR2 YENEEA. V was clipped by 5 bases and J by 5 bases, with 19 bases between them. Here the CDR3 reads CASSLGQGFWNEQYF. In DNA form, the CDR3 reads TGTGCCAGCAGCCTGGGCCAGGGGTTCTGGAACGAGCAGTACTTC.

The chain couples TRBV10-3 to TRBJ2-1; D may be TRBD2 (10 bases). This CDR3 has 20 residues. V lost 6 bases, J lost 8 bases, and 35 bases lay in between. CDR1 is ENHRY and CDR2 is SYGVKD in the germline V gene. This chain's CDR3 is CAIRGGAGQGSSGSLDEQFF. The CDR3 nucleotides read TGTGCCATCAGAGGGGGGGCGGGACAGGGATCTAGCGGGAGCCTGGATGAGCAGTTCTTC.

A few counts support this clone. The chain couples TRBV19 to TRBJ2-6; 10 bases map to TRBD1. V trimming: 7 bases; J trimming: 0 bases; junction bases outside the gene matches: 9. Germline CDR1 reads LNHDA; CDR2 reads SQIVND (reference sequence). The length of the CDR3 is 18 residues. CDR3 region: CASTQGQGDSSGANVLTF. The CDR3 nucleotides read TGTGCCAGTACCCAAGGACAGGGGGACAGCTCTGGGGCCAACGTCCTGACTTTC. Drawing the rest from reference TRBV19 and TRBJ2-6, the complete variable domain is DGGITQSPKYLFRKEGQNVTLSCEQNLNHDAMYWYRQDPGQGLRLIYYSQIVNDFQKGDIAEGYSVSREKKESFPLTVTSAQKNPTAFYLCASTQGQGDSSGANVLTFGAGSRLTVL.

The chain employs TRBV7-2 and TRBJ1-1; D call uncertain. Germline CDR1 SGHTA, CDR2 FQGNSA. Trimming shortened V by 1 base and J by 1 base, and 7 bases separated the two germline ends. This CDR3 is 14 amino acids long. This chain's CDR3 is CASSLGGPNTEAFF. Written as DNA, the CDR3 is TGTGCCAGCAGCTTAGGTGGGCCGAACACTGAAGCTTTCTTT.

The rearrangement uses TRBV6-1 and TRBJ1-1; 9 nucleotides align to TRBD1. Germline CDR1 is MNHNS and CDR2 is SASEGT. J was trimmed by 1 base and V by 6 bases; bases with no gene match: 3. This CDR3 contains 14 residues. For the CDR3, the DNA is TGTGCCAGCAGGTGGACAGGGGCGAACACTGAAGCTTTCTTT. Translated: CASRWTGANTEAFF.